The T cell receptor (beta chain) under discussion was sequenced for a study of shared clonotypes between healthy human individuals. TCRdb's copy holds only in-frame clones and misses some; the assay was immunoSEQ multiplex PCR. The table has about 2.4 million clones, over 85% seen once. Germline CDR1 MDHEN, CDR2 SYDVKM. V was shortened by 3 bases and J by 9 bases, with 12 bases between the two germline ends. This CDR3 has 13 amino acids. Sequenced material: naive CD4+ T cells from PBMCs. Sample subset: CD45RA+ positively selected. The chain couples TRBV28 to TRBJ2-1, with D tentatively TRBD2 (7 bases). This clonotype originated in a man aged 18 to 30 in good health. Some clones in this sample may be carry-over from other donors' samples. DNA of the CDR3: TGTGCCAGCAGTTTGGGGGGGCGCATTGAGCAGTTCTTC. Translated, it gives CASSLGGRIEQFF.